This T cell receptor (beta chain) derives from a study of cytomegalovirus exposure and HLA in healthy donors. General study results and limits: The study recorded 160 or so TCR beta chains that were cytomegalovirus-associated. Cytomegalovirus status, reportedly, was diagnosed with high specificity and sensitivity by the classifier.

It was the 120-subject validation cohort, separate from the roughly 700-subject first cohort, to which the donors belonged. Details on this clone: Its matching antigen is unknown.

Generated by immunoSEQ multiplex PCR, the TCRdb table keeps only in-frame clones and is missing some. The table has about 170,000 clones, 86% seen once. Unmatched junction bases numbered 11, after V lost 4 bases and J lost 5 bases. This CDR3 contains 16 residues. Per germline, CDR1 SGDLS and CDR2 YYNGEE. The chain joins TRBV9 to TRBJ2-2, with 7 bases matching TRBD2. The sample comprised PBMCs. The sequence was collected from a man aged 18 to 29 in good health and CMV-seropositive. The CDR3 loop is CASSPRDYDPTGELFF. The CDR3 coding sequence is TGTGCCAGCAGCCCTCGGGACTACGATCCTACCGGGGAGCTGTTTTTT.